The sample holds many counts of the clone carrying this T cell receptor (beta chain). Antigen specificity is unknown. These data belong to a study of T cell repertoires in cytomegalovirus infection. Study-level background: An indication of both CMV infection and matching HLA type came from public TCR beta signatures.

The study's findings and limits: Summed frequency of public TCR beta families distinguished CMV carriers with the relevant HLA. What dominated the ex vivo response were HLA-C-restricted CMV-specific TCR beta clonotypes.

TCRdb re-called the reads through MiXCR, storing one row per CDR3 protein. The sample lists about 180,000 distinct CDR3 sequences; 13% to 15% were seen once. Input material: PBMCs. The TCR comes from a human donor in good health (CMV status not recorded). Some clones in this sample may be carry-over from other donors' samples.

As DNA, the CDR3 is TGTGCCAGCAGCCGAGGGCGAGGGAGCGGGAGGTCCTACGAGCAGTACTTC. Translating it yields CASSRGRGSGRSYEQYF. V is TRBV7-8 and J is TRBJ2-7; 9 positions agree with TRBD2. Germline lookup yields CDR1 SGHVS and CDR2 FQNEAQ. CDR3 length equals 17 residues. The J segment lost 1 base and the V segment lost 5 bases, leaving 12 bases of the junction unmatched.